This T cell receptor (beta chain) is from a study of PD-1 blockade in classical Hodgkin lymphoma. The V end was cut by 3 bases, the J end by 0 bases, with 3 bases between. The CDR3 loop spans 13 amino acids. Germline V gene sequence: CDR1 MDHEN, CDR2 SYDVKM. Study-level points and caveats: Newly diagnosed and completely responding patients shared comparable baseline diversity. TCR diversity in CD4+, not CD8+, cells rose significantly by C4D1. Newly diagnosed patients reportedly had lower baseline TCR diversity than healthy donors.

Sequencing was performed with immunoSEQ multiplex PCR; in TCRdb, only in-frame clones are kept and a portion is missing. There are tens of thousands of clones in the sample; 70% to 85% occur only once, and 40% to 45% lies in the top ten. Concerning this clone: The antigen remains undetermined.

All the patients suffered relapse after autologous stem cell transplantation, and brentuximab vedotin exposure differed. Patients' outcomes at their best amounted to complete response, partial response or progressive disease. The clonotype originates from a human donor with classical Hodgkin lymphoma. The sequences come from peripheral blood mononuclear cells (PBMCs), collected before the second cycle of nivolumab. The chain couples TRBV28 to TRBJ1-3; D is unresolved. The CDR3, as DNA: TGTGCCAGCAGTTTCGGCTCTGGAAACACCATATATTTT. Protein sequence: CASSFGSGNTIYF.